A selection of T cell receptor beta chains follows, all from one sample in a study of T-cell memory formation after mild COVID-19. TCRdb called the 5' RACE reads again in MiXCR, with one record for every CDR3 protein. The sample comprises 68,000 or so distinct CDR3 sequences, roughly a sixth of which are singletons, and roughly 30% rests with the top ten. The sequencing input was PBMCs or a T cell subset sorted from them (not recorded which). The receptors stem from an adult woman who had mild COVID-19 (a few samples of this study predate the infection). Cell type and time point are not known. CDR3s leave out the opening cysteine and the closing phenylalanine or tryptophan.

V gene: TRBV6-2/TRBV6-3; CDR3 protein: ASSYGTTNTGELF
V gene: TRBV19; CDR3 protein: ASILTSGNSYEQY
V gene: TRBV5-1; CDR3 protein: ASSFLDSQF
V gene: TRBV5-1; CDR3 protein: ASSLSGFEQY
V gene: TRBV30; CDR3 protein: AWTQGTYEQY
V gene: TRBV7-3; CDR3 protein: ASSPLGWMNTQY
V gene: TRBV7-2; CDR3 protein: ASSLVPGNEQF
V gene: TRBV12-3/TRBV12-4; CDR3 protein: ATRERVSDTQY
V gene: TRBV6-1; CDR3 protein: ASSAFWRSQETQY
V gene: TRBV12-3/TRBV12-4; CDR3 protein: ASSLSDRANTEAF
V gene: TRBV20-1; CDR3 protein: SARDYPTGGNEQF
V gene: TRBV5-1; CDR3 protein: ASTASQGANTGELF
V gene: TRBV27; CDR3 protein: ASSFGTSGSNEQY
V gene: TRBV20-1; CDR3 protein: SARVPSTYEQY
V gene: TRBV12-3/TRBV12-4; CDR3 protein: ASSFREGDEETQY
V gene: TRBV10-3; CDR3 protein: AISVEGTSGNYEQY
V gene: TRBV29-1; CDR3 protein: SVVRDSYNEQF
V gene: TRBV29-1; CDR3 protein: SVYEGTGELF
V gene: TRBV5-6; CDR3 protein: ASSLGAVVYYEQY
V gene: TRBV7-6; CDR3 protein: ASSLAPGEARQETQY
V gene: TRBV15; CDR3 protein: ATSATRGTDTQY
V gene: TRBV6-5; CDR3 protein: ASSYSPEDATNEKLF
V gene: TRBV5-1; CDR3 protein: ASSFSGGASGYNEQF
V gene: TRBV21-1; CDR3 protein: ASSNVGAGANVLT
V gene: TRBV15; CDR3 protein: ATSREGVGVFSGNTIY
V gene: TRBV20-1; CDR3 protein: SARWAREAEAF
V gene: TRBV5-6; CDR3 protein: ASSLAGGRAQLVLPDTQY
V gene: TRBV4-2; CDR3 protein: ASSPGLAGDNEQF
V gene: TRBV20-1; CDR3 protein: SARAVIAGERQY
V gene: TRBV5-6; CDR3 protein: ASSLLQGADQPQH
V gene: TRBV20-1; CDR3 protein: SVGPSYEQY
V gene: TRBV4-3; CDR3 protein: ASSQEGDLAGQETQY
V gene: TRBV27; CDR3 protein: ASSDLLEGGKGEQY
V gene: TRBV9; CDR3 protein: ASASGENEQF
V gene: TRBV4-3; CDR3 protein: ASSQGVALGTDTQY